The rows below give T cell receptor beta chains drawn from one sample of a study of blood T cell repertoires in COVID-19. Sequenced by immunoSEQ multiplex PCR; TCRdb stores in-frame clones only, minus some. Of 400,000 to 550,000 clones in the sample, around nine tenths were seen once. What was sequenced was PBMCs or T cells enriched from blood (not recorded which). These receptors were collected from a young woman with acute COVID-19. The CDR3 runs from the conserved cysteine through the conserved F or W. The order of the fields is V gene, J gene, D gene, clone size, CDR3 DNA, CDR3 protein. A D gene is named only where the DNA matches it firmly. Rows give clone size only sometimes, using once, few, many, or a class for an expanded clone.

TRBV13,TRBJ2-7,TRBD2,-,TGTGCCAGCCTCACTAGCGGGACCTACGAGCAGTACTTC,CASLTSGTYEQYF
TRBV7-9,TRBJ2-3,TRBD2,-,TGTGCCAGCAGCTTAAGCCCCAGGTCACTAGCGGGAGCCACAGATACGCAGTATTTT,CASSLSPRSLAGATDTQYF
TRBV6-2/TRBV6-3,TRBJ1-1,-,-,TGTGCCAGCAGTTTCCCTAGGGAGAGCACTGAAGCTTTCTTT,CASSFPRESTEAFF
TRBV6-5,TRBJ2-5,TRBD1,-,TGTGCCAGCAGTTACAGGACAGGGCTACAAGAGACCCAGTACTTC,CASSYRTGLQETQYF
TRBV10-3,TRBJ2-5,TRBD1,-,TGTGCCATCAGTGGGACAGGGTTCTTCGGCGAGACCCAGTACTTC,CAISGTGFFGETQYF
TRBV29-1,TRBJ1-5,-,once,TGCAGCGTTGTTGAGGAGCAAGGAGGGCAGCATTTT,CSVVEEQGGQHF
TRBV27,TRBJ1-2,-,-,TGTGCCAGCAGTTTCCAGGGAAACTATGGCTACACCTTC,CASSFQGNYGYTF
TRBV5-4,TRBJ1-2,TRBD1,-,TGTGCCAGCAGCTTATGGTATGACAGGGGCCGGCATGGCTACACCTTC,CASSLWYDRGRHGYTF
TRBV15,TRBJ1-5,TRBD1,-,TGTGCCACCAGCAGACCACCCGGGACAGGGGGTCTACCCCAGCATTTT,CATSRPPGTGGLPQHF
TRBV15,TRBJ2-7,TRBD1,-,TGTGCCACCAGCAGCGTCTACCGGGACAGACCGTACGAGCAGTACTTC,CATSSVYRDRPYEQYF
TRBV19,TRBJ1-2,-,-,TGTGCCAGTAGTCGGACAAACTATGGCTACACCTTC,CASSRTNYGYTF
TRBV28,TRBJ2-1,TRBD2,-,TGTGCCAGCAGCCAATCTAAGACTAGCGGGAGGTTTAGAGATGAGCAGTTCTTC,CASSQSKTSGRFRDEQFF
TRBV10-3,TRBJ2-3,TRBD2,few,TGTGCCATCAGCCCTAGCGGGGAGGGCACAGATACGCAGTATTTT,CAISPSGEGTDTQYF
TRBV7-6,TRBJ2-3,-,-,TGTGCCAGCAGCACCCCGGGACAAGTCACAGATACGCAGTATTTT,CASSTPGQVTDTQYF
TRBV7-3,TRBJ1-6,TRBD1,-,TGTGCCAGCAGCTTAGACAGGGTTGGATCACCCCTCCACTTT,CASSLDRVGSPLHF
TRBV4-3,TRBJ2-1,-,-,TGCGCCAGCAGCCAAGAGAGGGTGCTTAGGCCGAGGAACCGTAATGAGCAGTTCTTC,CASSQERVLRPRNRNEQFF
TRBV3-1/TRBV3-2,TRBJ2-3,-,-,TGTGCCAGCAGCCAGACTGGATATAGCACAGATACGCAGTATTTT,CASSQTGYSTDTQYF
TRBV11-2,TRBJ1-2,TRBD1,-,TGTGCCAGCAGCCTGACAGGGGAAGGGTATGGCTACACCTTC,CASSLTGEGYGYTF
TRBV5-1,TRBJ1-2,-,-,TGCGCCAGCAGTTCAACTGGAGATTATGGCTACACCTTC,CASSSTGDYGYTF
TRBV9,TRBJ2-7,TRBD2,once,TGTGCCAGCAGCGCCGGGACTAGCGGGTGGGTAAACGAGCAGTACTTC,CASSAGTSGWVNEQYF
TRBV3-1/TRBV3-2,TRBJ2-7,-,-,TGTGCCAGCAGCCGTGACAGGTACGAGCAGTACTTC,CASSRDRYEQYF
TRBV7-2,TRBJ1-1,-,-,TGTGCCAGCAGTTACAGGGTCGGGGACACTGAAGCTTTCTTT,CASSYRVGDTEAFF
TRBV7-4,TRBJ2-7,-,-,TGTGCCAGCAGCGCCCACAGGTTCCACCCTTCCTACGAGCAGTACTTC,CASSAHRFHPSYEQYF
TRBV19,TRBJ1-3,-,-,TGTGCCAGTAGCGGCGGGTATGGAAACACCATATATTTT,CASSGGYGNTIYF